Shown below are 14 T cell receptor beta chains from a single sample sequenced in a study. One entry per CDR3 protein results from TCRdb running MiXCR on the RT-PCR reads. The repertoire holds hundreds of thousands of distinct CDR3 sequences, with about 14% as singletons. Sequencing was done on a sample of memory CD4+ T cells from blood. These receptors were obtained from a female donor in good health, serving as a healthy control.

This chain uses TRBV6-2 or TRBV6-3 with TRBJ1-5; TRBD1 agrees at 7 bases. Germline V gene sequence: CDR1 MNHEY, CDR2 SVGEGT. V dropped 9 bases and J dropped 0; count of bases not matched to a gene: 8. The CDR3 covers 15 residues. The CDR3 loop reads CASLDREHSNQPQHF. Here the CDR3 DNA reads TGTGCCAGTCTCGACAGGGAGCATAGCAATCAGCCCCAGCATTTT.

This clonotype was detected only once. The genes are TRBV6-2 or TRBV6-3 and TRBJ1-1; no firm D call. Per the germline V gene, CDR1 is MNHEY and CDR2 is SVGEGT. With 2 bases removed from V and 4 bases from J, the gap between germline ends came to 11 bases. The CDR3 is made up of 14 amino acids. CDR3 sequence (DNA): TGTGCCAGCAGTTACCTGGCCTCCGGCACTGAAGCTTTCTTT. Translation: CASSYLASGTEAFF.

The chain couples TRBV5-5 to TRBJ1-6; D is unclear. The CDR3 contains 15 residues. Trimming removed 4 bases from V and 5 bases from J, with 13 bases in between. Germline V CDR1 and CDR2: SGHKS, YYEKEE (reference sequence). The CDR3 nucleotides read TGTGCCAGCAGCCCTGGAGATGCCCATAATTCACCCCTCCACTTT. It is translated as CASSPGDAHNSPLHF.

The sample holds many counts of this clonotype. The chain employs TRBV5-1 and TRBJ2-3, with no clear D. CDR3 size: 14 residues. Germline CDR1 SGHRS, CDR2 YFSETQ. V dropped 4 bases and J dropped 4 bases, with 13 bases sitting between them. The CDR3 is CASSPVPAPDTQYF. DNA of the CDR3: TGCGCCAGCAGCCCGGTCCCAGCCCCAGATACGCAGTATTTT.

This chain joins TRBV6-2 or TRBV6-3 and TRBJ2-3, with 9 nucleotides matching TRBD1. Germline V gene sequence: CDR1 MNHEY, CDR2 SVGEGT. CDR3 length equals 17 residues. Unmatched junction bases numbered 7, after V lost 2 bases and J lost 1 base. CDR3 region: CASSYAGQGARTDTQYF. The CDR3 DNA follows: TGTGCCAGCAGTTACGCGGGACAGGGCGCGCGCACAGATACGCAGTATTTT.

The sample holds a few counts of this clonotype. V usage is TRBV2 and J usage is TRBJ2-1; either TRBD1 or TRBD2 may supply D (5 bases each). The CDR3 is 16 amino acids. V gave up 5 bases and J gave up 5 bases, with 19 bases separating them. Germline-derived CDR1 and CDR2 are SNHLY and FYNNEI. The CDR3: CASSKTGGGDDNEQFF. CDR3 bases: TGTGCCAGCAGTAAGACGGGTGGGGGAGATGACAATGAGCAGTTCTTC.

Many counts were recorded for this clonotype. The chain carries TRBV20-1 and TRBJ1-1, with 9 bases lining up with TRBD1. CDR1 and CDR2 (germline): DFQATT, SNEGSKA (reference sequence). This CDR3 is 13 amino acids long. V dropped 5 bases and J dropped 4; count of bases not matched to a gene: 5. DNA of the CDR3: TGCAGTGCTGGGGACAGGGCCGGCACTGAAGCTTTCTTT. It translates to CSAGDRAGTEAFF.

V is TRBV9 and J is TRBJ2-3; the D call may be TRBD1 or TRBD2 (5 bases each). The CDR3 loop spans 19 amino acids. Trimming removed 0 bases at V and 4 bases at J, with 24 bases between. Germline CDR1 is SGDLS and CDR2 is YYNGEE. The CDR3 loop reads CASSVATVSGGARPDTQYF. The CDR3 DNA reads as TGTGCCAGCAGCGTAGCTACTGTTTCTGGGGGAGCGCGGCCAGATACGCAGTATTTT. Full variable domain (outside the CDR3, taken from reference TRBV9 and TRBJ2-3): DSGVTQTPKHLITATGQRVTLRCSPRSGDLSVYWYQQSLDQGLQFLIQYYNGEERAKGNILERFSAQQFPDLHSELNLSSLELGDSALYFCASSVATVSGGARPDTQYFGPGTRLTVL.

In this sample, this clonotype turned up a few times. CDR3 nucleotide sequence: TGTGCCAGTAGTCCTGGCAGGCAAATCATGTGGGAGCAGTTCTTC. As protein: CASSPGRQIMWEQFF. This chain joins TRBV19 and TRBJ2-1; D is undetermined. V gave up 5 bases and J gave up 10 bases, with 21 bases separating them. CDR1 LNHDA and CDR2 SQIVND come from the germline V gene (reference sequence). This CDR3 is built from 15 residues.

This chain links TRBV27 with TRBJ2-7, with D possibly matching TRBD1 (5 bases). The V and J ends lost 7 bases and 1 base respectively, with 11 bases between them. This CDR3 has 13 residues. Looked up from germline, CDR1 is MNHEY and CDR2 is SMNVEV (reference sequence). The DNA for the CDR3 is TGTGCCAGCAAAAAGACAGAATCCTACGAGCAGTACTTC. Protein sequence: CASKKTESYEQYF.

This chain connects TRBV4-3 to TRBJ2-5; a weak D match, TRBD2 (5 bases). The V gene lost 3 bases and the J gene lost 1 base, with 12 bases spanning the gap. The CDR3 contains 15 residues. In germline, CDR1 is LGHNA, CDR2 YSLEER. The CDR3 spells CASSHQSAGQETQYF. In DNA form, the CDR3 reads TGCGCCAGCAGCCACCAAAGCGCGGGCCAAGAGACCCAGTACTTC.

In DNA form, the CDR3 reads TGCGCCAGCAGCGCCCAGGGGCCTAACACTGAAGCTTTCTTT. Residues: CASSAQGPNTEAFF. This chain connects TRBV5-1 to TRBJ1-1; D possibly corresponds to TRBD1 (6 bases). Germline V gene lookup returns CDR1 SGHRS and CDR2 YFSETQ. The CDR3 consists of 14 residues. V dropped 4 bases and J dropped 2 bases, with 12 bases sitting between them. Complete variable domain (other parts from reference TRBV5-1 and TRBJ1-1): KAGVTQTPRYLIKTRGQQVTLSCSPISGHRSVSWYQQTPGQGLQFLFEYFSETQRNKGNFPGRFSGRQFSNSRSEMNVSTLELGDSALYLCASSAQGPNTEAFFGQGTRLTVV.

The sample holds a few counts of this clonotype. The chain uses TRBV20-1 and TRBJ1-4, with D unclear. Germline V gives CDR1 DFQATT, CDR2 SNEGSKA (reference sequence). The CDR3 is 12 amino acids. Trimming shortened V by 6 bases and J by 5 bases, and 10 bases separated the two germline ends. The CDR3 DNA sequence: TGCAGTGCACGCGAGGTGAATGAAAAACTGTTTTTT. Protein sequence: CSAREVNEKLFF.

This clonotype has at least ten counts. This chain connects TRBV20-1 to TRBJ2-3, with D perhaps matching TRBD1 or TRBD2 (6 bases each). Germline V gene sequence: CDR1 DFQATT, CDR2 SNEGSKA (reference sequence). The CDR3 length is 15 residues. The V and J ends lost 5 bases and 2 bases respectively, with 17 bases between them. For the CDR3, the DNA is TGCAGTGCTCCGCTTCACGGGGGCATCACAGATACGCAGTATTTT. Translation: CSAPLHGGITDTQYF.